This T cell receptor beta chain appears in the sequencing data of a study of CD8 T cells in Susac syndrome. The study, taken as a whole, reports: The relatively small number of individuals in the TCR sequencing and HLA analysis was acknowledged by the study.

Random hexamers primed reverse transcription of roughly 0.45 to 1 ug RNA. Amplification of TCR beta CDR3 spanned 54 Vbeta and 13 Jbeta via immunoSEQ multiplex PCR. Each CDR3 protein gets one entry after TCRdb re-called the immunoSEQ multiplex PCR reads with MiXCR. The table has a few hundred thousand distinct CDR3 sequences, 80% to 95% seen once. The V gene lost 4 bases and the J gene lost 5 bases, with 13 bases spanning the gap. Germline lookup yields CDR1 MRHNA and CDR2 SNTAGT. The CDR3 is 14 amino acids. As for this clonotype: The antigen is undetermined.

Each multiple sclerosis control was a treatment-naive patient with relapsing-remitting disease that was either stable or active. While CD8+ and CD4+ T cells were isolated negatively, TEMRA cells were enriched by FACS. Material for sequencing was CD4+ T cells from PBMCs. The sequence was obtained from a human donor with multiple sclerosis. The chain recombines TRBV6-4 with TRBJ2-3, with D maybe TRBD2 (6 bases). The CDR3 coding sequence is TGTGCCAGCAGTGCCTTGGGACTTCTAGATACGCAGTATTTT. Amino acid sequence: CASSALGLLDTQYF.